This T cell receptor beta chain was identified during a study of blood T cell repertoires in COVID-19 (dated by TCRdb to the early 2020s). Turning to the overall study: Samples covering the acute and convalescent phases of COVID-19 were provided by collaborators in the United States, Italy and Spain. Samples were obtained from the ongoing ImmuneRACE study (first 160 participants) and from about 1,300 subjects provided by 6 global collaborators. Nearly every sample came with metadata listing a de-identified subject ID, COVID-19 status, age in years and sex. The dataset comprised deeply sampled blood TCRbeta repertoires from subjects exposed to, actively infected with, or recovered from COVID-19. Where available, HLA class I and class II types were obtained from metadata supplied by the sample provider rather than from assay-based typing. The material from the prospective study consisted of cDNA or gDNA derived from T cells, B-cell-depleted T cells, or PBMCs. A freely available public database, intended as a resource for researchers studying the immune response to SARS-CoV-2, is where the repertoires were released. The investigation overall reported the following: Clinical and demographic metadata were provided uncurated, with the amount varying by source and participant.

The CDR3 holds 13 amino acids from the cysteine to the phenylalanine. Only the CDR3 DNA is retained, 39 bases long and in frame from the first base. Sequences SGHRS (CDR1) and YFSETQ (CDR2) are obtained from the germline V gene. V drops 4 bases and J drops 4 bases, leaving 11 bases in between. As to this clone: It lacks a known antigen. No qualities accompany the bases; no much larger clone lies one base away.

The collaborating institutions used their own protocols to collect whole blood in K2EDTA tubes. For TCRbeta analysis, collaborators shipped samples as frozen whole blood, isolated PBMCs, or DNA extracted from either of those sample types. The immunoSEQ Assay, a bias-controlled multiplex PCR, was used to amplify TCRbeta CDR3 regions from genomic DNA. Per the original workflow: Within the assay, amplification of reference gene primers was used to estimate how many nucleated cells each sample contained. To quantify the absolute abundance of each unique TCRbeta CDR3 rearrangement, sequence reads were collapsed and filtered. For each sample, productive Simpson clonality was calculated by taking the square root of Simpson's diversity index across productive rearrangements. Drawn from immuneACCESS, this table holds only the in-frame rearrangements with V and J called that TCRdb kept. Clones are partly lost; checked studies trace under half to an unresolved V gene and leave the rest unexplained. Clone size and V and J calls were adopted from that table, with D and trimming inferred from the DNA. This sample comprises roughly 160,000 clones, less than 85% of them detected only once. Less than 3% of the sample is taken by the ten largest.

The TCR was taken from an elderly woman with acute or convalescent COVID-19. The V and J genes are TRBV5-1 and TRBJ1-1; the D gene cannot be resolved reliably. The sequencing sample was made of peripheral blood. CDR3 region: CASSPIGGTEAFF. In nucleotides, the sequence is TGCGCCAGCAGCCCCATTGGAGGCACTGAAGCTTTCTTT.